This TCR beta chain was documented in a study of blood T cell repertoires in COVID-19. Method: immunoSEQ multiplex PCR; TCRdb's copy keeps in-frame clones and lacks some. The table shows hundreds of thousands of clones, with 83% occurring only once. The CDR3 has 16 residues. Per the germline V gene, CDR1 is GTSNPN and CDR2 is SVGIG (reference sequence). V dropped 1 base and J dropped 0; count of bases not matched to a gene: 4. This chain links TRBV30 with TRBJ2-1; TRBD2 matches 9 bases. This TCR was recovered from a woman aged 45 to 65 who had recovered from COVID-19. Material: peripheral blood. CDR3 sequence (DNA): TGTGCCTGGAGTGGAACTAGCGGGTCCTCCTACAATGAGCAGTTCTTC. Translated, it gives CAWSGTSGSSYNEQFF.